This T cell receptor (beta chain) was captured in a study of cytomegalovirus exposure and HLA in healthy donors. The overall study: Of around 410 genotyped donors, roughly 81% grouped in the Caucasian-associated ancestry cluster. Study-wide points: TRBV6-2, TRBV6-3 and some other V segments were unresolvable in 87-base-pair reads.

Germline V gene sequence: CDR1 SEHNR, CDR2 FQNEAQ (reference sequence). The CDR3 covers 15 residues. V was shortened by 7 bases and J by 5 bases, with 20 bases between the two germline ends. Primers: 60 Vbeta forward and 13 Jbeta reverse. Data came from immunoSEQ multiplex PCR; TCRdb stores just in-frame clones and leaves some out. In the table there are about 120,000 clones, approximately 75% of which are singletons. As regards this clone: As yet, its antigen is unknown.

This TCR was recovered from a man between 40 and 49 years old in good health and CMV-seronegative. The specimen was PBMCs. This sequence joins TRBV7-9 and TRBJ1-1; tentative D call: TRBD1 (6 bases). The CDR3 sequence is CASILPVQGSTEAFF. The DNA of the CDR3 is TGTGCCAGCATCCTACCTGTTCAGGGGTCGACTGAAGCTTTCTTT.